This T cell receptor (beta chain) was identified during a study of beta chain features in type 1 diabetes. Only a few counts were recorded for this clone. The study reverse transcribed the entire isolated RNA, so it sequenced expressed TCRB transcripts. Here immunoSEQ multiplex PCR was the method, and the copy in TCRdb shows in-frame clones only, minus some. The sample includes more than 300,000 clones, about 15% seen only once; the top ten take approximately 0.019%. Germline CDR1 and CDR2: KGHSH and LQKENI. There are 14 residues in the CDR3. V was cut by 1 base and J by 3 bases, with 8 bases left in between.

This clonotype was obtained from a woman aged 18 to 35 in good health. The sequenced material came from naive CD4+ T cells from blood. The V gene is TRBV18, the J gene TRBJ2-3; D gene unclear. CDR3 sequence (DNA): TGTGCCAGCTCACCACAGCCGGTTACAGATACGCAGTATTTT. Translated: CASSPQPVTDTQYF.